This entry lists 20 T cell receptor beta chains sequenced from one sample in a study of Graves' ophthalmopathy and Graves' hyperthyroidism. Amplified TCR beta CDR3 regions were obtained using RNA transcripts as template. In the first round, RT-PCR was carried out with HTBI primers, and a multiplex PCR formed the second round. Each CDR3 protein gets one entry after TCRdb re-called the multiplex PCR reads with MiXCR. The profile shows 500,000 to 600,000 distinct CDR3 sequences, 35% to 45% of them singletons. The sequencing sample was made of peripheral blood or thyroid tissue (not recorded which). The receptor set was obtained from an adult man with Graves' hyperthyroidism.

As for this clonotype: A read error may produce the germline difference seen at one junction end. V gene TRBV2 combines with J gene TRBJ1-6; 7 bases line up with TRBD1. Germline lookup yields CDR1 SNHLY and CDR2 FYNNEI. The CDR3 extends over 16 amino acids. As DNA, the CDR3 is TGTGTCAGCAGGGGGTCCATACAGGGCGGGAATTCACCCCTCCACTTT. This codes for CVSRGSIQGGNSPLHF.

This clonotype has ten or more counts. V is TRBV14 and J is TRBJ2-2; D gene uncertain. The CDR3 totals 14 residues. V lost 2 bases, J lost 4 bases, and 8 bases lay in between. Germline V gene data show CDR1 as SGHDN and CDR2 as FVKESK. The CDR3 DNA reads TGTGCCAGCAGCCAAATACAGTTCACCGGGGAGCTGTTTTTT. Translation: CASSQIQFTGELFF.

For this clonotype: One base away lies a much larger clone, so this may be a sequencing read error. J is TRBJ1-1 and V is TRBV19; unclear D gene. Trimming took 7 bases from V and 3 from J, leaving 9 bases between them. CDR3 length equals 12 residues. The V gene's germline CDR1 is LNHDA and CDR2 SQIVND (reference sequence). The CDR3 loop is CASIKTDTEAFF. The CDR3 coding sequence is TGTGCCAGTATTAAGACGGACACTGAAGCTTTCTTT.

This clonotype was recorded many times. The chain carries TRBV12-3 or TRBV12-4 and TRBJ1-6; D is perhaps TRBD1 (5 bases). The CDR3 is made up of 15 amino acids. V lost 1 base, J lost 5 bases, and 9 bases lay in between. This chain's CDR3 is CASSLGGNNNSPLHF. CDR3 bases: TGTGCCAGCAGTTTAGGGGGGAATAATAATTCACCCCTCCACTTT.

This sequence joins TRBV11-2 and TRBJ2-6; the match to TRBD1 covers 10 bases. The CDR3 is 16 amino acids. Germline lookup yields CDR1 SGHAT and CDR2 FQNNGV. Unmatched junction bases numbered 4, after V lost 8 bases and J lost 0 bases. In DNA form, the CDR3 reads TGTGCCAGCCAGGGACAGGGGAGCTCTGGGGCCAACGTCCTGACTTTC. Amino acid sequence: CASQGQGSSGANVLTF.

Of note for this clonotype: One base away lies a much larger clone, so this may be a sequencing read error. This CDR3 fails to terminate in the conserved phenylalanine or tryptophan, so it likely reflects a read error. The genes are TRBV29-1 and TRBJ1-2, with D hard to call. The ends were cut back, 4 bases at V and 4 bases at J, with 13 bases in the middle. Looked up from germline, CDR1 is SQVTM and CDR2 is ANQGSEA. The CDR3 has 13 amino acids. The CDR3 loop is CSVVQLVGYGYTS. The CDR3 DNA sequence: TGCAGCGTTGTCCAATTAGTAGGCTATGGCTACACCTCC.

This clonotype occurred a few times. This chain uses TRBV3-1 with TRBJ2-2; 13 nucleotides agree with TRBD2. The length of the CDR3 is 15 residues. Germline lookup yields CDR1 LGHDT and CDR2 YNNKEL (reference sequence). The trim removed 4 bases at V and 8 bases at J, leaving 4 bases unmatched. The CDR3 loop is CASSRTSGGIGELFF. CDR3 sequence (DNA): TGTGCCAGCAGCCGGACTAGCGGGGGCATAGGGGAGCTGTTTTTT.

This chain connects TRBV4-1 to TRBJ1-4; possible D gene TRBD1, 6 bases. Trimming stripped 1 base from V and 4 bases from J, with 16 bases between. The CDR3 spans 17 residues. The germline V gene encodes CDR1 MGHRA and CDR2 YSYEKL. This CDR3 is CASSQGPGQRHNEKLFF. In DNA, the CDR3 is TGCGCCAGCAGCCAAGGCCCCGGACAGAGGCATAATGAAAAACTGTTTTTT.

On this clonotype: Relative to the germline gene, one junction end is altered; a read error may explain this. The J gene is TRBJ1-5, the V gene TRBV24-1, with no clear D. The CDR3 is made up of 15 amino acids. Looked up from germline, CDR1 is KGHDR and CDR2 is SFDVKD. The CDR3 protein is CASSSHWTGNQPQHF. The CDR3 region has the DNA TGTGCCAGCAGTTCTCATTGGACGGGGAATCAGCCCCAGCATTTT.

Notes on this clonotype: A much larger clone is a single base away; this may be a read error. The CDR3 region has the DNA TGTGCCAGCAGTTTTGGACAGGGACAAGGGACCCAGTACTTC. This codes for CASSFGQGQGTQYF. The chain employs TRBV12-3 or TRBV12-4 and TRBJ2-5; 8 nucleotides agree with TRBD1. The CDR3 loop spans 14 amino acids.

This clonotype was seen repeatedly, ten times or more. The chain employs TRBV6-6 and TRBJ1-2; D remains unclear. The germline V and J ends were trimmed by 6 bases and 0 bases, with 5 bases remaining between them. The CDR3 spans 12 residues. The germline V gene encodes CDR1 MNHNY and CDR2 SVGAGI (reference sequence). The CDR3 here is CASRVSNYGYTF. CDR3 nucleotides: TGTGCCAGCAGGGTCTCTAACTATGGCTACACCTTC.

The CDR3 nucleotides are TGTGCCAGTACGAATTACAGGGGGTCTAATGAAGCTTTCTTT. Residues: CASTNYRGSNEAFF. This chain links TRBV19 with TRBJ1-1; 8 bases fit TRBD1. The CDR3 is 14 residues long. Germline V CDR1 and CDR2: LNHDA, SQIVND (reference sequence). V lost 7 bases, J lost 7 bases, and 11 bases stayed unmatched.

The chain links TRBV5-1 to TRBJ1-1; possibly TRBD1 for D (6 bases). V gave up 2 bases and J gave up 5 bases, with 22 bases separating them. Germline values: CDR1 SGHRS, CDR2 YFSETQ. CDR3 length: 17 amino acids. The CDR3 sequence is CASSLFRPGVGWTEAFF. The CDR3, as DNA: TGCGCCAGCAGCTTATTTCGGCCAGGGGTGGGATGGACTGAAGCTTTCTTT. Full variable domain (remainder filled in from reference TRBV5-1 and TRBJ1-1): KAGVTQTPRYLIKTRGQQVTLSCSPISGHRSVSWYQQTPGQGLQFLFEYFSETQRNKGNFPGRFSGRQFSNSRSEMNVSTLELGDSALYLCASSLFRPGVGWTEAFFGQGTRLTVV.

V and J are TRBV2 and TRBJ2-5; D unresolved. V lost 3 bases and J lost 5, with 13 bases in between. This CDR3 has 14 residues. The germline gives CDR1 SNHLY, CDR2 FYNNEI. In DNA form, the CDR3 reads TGTGCCAGCAGTGATGGGTCTATATGGGAGACCCAGTACTTC. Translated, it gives CASSDGSIWETQYF.

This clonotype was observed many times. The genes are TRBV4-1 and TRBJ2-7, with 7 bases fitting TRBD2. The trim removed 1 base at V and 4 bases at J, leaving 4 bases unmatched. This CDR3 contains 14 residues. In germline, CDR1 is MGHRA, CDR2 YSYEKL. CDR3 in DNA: TGCGCCAGCAGCCAAGTAACGGGAGGATACGAGCAGTACTTC. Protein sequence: CASSQVTGGYEQYF.

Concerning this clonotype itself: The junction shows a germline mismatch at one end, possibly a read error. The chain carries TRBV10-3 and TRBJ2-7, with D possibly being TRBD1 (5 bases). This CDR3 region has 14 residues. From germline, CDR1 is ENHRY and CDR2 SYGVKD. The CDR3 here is CASSEGEFTYEQYF. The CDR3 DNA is TGTGCCAGCAGTGAAGGGGAATTTACCTACGAGCAGTACTTC.

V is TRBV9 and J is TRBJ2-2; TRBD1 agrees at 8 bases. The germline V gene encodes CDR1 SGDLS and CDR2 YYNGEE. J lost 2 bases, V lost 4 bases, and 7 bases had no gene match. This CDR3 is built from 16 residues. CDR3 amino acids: CASSYGTGTNTGELFF. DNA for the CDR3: TGTGCCAGCAGCTACGGGACAGGTACAAACACCGGGGAGCTGTTTTTT.

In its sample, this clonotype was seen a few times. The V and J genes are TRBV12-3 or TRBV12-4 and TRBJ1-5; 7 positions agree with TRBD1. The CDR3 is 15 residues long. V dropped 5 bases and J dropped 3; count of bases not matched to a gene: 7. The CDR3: CASSPGQSFNQPQHF. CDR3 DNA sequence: TGTGCCAGCAGTCCGGGACAGAGTTTCAATCAGCCCCAGCATTTT.

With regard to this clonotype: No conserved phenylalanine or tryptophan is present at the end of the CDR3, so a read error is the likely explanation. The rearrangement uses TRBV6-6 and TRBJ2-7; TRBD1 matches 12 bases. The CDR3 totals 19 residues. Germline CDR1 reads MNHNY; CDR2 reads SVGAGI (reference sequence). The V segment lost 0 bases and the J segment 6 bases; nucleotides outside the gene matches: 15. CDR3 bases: TGTGCCAGCAGTTACTCGAGATGGGACAGGGGGCGATTACCAGGCGAGCAGTACCTC. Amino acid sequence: CASSYSRWDRGRLPGEQYL.

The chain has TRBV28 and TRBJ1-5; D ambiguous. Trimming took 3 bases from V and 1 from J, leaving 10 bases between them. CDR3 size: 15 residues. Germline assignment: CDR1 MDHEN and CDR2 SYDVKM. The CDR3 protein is CASSFVRPSNQPQHF. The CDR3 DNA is TGTGCCAGCAGTTTCGTCCGGCCAAGCAATCAGCCCCAGCATTTT.